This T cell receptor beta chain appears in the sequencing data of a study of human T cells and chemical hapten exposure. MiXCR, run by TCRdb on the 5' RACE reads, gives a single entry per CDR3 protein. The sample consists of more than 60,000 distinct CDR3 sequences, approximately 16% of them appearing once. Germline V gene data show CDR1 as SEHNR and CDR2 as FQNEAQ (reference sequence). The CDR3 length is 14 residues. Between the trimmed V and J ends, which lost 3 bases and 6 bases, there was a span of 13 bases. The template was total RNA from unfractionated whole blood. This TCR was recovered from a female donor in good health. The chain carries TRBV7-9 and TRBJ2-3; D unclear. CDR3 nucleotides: TGTGCCAGCAGCTTCTACAGTGGGATGGATACGCAGTATTTT. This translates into CASSFYSGMDTQYF.